One T cell receptor (beta chain) is described in this entry. Its antigen target is currently unknown. From each donor, an approximately 2.5 ml peripheral blood sample was drawn into PAXgene tubes and stored at -80 degrees C. Total RNA was isolated from whole blood with the PAXgene blood miRNA kit on an automated QIAcube, without T cell sorting. Peripheral blood from monozygotic twin pairs concordant or discordant for inflammatory bowel disease was subjected to deep TCRalpha and TCRbeta repertoire profiling with unique molecular barcoding. Smoking habits were recorded for all twin pairs, and individuals were classified as current, former or never smokers. The source of the sample is a study of monozygotic twins with inflammatory bowel disease (dated by TCRdb to the late 2010s). For the wider study: A total of around 30 monozygotic twin pairs were included in the full study, comprising nine German pairs (four IBD-concordant, five IBD-discordant) and 19 IBD-discordant Danish pairs. The search for disease-associated traits relied mainly on comparing, within discordant pairs, IBD patients with their genetically identical healthy co-twins. Each individual had, on average, about 151 000 unique TCRalpha sequences and 181 000 unique TCRbeta sequences available for analysis.

The germline V gene encodes CDR1 SGHTA and CDR2 FQGNSA. The CDR3, from cysteine to phenylalanine, totals 13 residues. A DNA sequence was not provided. Library construction relied on 5' RACE. The input for every TCR library was 3,500 to 4,000 ng of total RNA. cDNA was synthesized with SMARTScribe reverse transcriptase in eight separate reactions per sample. During cDNA synthesis, template switching was used to introduce unique molecular identifiers that contained a 6-nucleotide sample barcode. TCRalpha and TCRbeta cDNA was amplified in two nested PCRs of approximately 17 and 9 cycles, and bead purification was carried out after each PCR. Before amplification, the cDNA was treated with uracil DNA-glycosylase and purified using the QIAquick PCR purification kit. The second PCR added Illumina TruSeq-compatible adapters along with sample-specific barcodes. Library quality and concentration were assessed using TapeStation and Qubit, and 5 ng of each library was pooled. Sequencing of pooled libraries was carried out on an Illumina HiSeq2500 single-index Rapid Run using 2 x 100 bp reads and custom sequencing primers. On the study's bioinformatics: UMI-based consensus assembly with MiGEC version 1.2.6 was used to correct PCR and sequencing errors. MiXCR version 2.1.1 was used to carry out V(D)J alignment, clonotype assembly and CDR3 extraction. Gene usage, clonotype sharing and MAIT/NKT TCR abundance were normalised by analysing the top 1000, 10 000 and 20 000 clonotypes per sample. Diversity was computed as the inverse Simpson index with the vegan R package after downsampling to 27 000 UMIs. Paired Mann-Whitney U tests were applied to discordant twin pairs, and Benjamini-Hochberg correction was used for multiple testing. TCRdb reprocessed the sequencing reads and holds a single record per CDR3 protein sequence, with no DNA. The V and J calls come from TCRdb's annotation, not from the publication. The sample's table lists a count of under 200,000 distinct CDR3 sequences. Of the sample, more than 2.5% falls within the top ten clones.

Results the study describes overall, beyond this receptor: TCRbeta repertoire diversity, by inverse Simpson index, was decreased in IBD patients compared with their healthy co-twins. Distinction between different T cell subtypes could not be achieved in the analysis. No single strong signal or clonotype linked to IBD turned up in the results, so the idea that one exists was not supported. Because patients received different immunosuppressive treatments, the repertoires may have picked up extra background noise and variability between individuals. Compared with healthy twins, IBD patients shared fewer clonotypes with other individuals, and the difference was most pronounced in patients with signs of disease activity. Concordant and discordant twins showed no difference in repertoire similarity, possibly because of limited statistical power.

This receptor chain uses TRBV7-2 and TRBJ1-2. Sample: blood. The receptor was isolated from a human donor with ulcerative colitis or Crohn's disease, or a healthy co-twin of an affected twin (not recorded which). The CDR3 region: CASSLEGYYGYTF.